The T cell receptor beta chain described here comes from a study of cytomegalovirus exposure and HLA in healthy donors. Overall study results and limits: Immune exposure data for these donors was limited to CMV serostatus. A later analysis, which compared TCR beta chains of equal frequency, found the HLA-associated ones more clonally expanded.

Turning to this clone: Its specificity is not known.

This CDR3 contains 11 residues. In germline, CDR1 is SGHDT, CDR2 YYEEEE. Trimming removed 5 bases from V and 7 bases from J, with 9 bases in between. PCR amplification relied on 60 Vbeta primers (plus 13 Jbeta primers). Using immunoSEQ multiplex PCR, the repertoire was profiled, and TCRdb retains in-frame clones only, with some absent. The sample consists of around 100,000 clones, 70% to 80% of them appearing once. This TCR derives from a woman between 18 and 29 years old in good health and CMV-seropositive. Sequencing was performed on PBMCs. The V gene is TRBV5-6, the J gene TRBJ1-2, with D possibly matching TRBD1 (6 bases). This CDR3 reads CASSNRVGYTF. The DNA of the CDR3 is TGTGCCAGCAGTAACAGGGTTGGCTACACCTTC.